This T cell receptor (beta chain) was sequenced for a study of cytomegalovirus exposure and HLA in healthy donors. Amplification used 60 Vbeta primers and 13 Jbeta primers. The method was immunoSEQ multiplex PCR; TCRdb's version includes in-frame clones alone and lacks a portion of them. Seen here are 150,000 to 200,000 clones, approximately 80% observed once, and the top ten hold around 14%. V was cut by 4 bases and J by 1 base, with 11 bases left in between. Germline CDR1 is KGHSH and CDR2 is LQKENI. The CDR3 length is 14 residues. Input material: PBMCs. This sequence joins TRBV18 and TRBJ2-7; weak D call: TRBD1 (6 bases). The receptor's source is a woman between 45 and 60 years old in good health and CMV-seronegative. In DNA form, the CDR3 reads TGTGCCAGCTCACTGGGGGCTTGGTCCTACGAGCAGTACTTC. Protein product: CASSLGAWSYEQYF. The complete variable domain, with remaining parts taken from reference TRBV18 and TRBJ2-7, reads NAGVMQNPRHLVRRRGQEARLRCSPMKGHSHVYWYRQLPEEGLKFMVYLQKENIIDESGMPKERFSAEFPKEGPSILRIQQVVRGDSAAYFCASSLGAWSYEQYFGPGTRLTVT.